The rows below give T cell receptor beta chains drawn from one sample of a study of blood T cell repertoires in COVID-19. Profiling relied on immunoSEQ multiplex PCR, and the TCRdb table lists in-frame clones only, not all of them. The sample has a few hundred thousand clones; roughly 88% are singletons. What was sequenced was peripheral blood. The receptors come from a man over 45 with active or convalescent COVID-19. The CDR3 runs from the conserved cysteine through the conserved F or W. Each record gives: D gene, clone size, V gene, J gene, CDR3 DNA, CDR3 protein. The D gene is left open where the match is weak. Size is omitted from some rows. Given values are once, few, many or a class for expanded clones.

.,.,TRBV7-9,TRBJ1-4,TGTGCCAGCAGCTTCGGGGATTTTAATGAAAAACTGTTTTTT,CASSFGDFNEKLFF
TRBD2,.,TRBV11-2,TRBJ2-1,TGTGCCAGCAGAAAATTAGCGGGAGCGAATAACAATGAGCAGTTCTTC,CASRKLAGANNNEQFF
.,.,TRBV7-2,TRBJ2-1,TGTGCCAGCAGCTCCGTATCCGACAATGAGCAGTTCTTC,CASSSVSDNEQFF
.,.,TRBV28,TRBJ1-4,TGTGCCAGCAGTTCCCCAGGGATTCCTCTGGAAAAACTGTTTTTT,CASSSPGIPLEKLFF
.,.,TRBV2,TRBJ2-5,TGTGCCAGCACCCTCGGGTGGGTCCAAGAGACCCAGTACTTC,CASTLGWVQETQYF
.,.,TRBV7-9,TRBJ2-2,TGTGCCAGCAACCCAGGGACTTCCCTAACCGGGGAGCTGTTTTTT,CASNPGTSLTGELFF
.,.,TRBV5-8,TRBJ1-6,TGTGCCAGCAGCTCCCTTGATTGGAGTCTCTCCTATAATTCACCCCTCCACTTT,CASSSLDWSLSYNSPLHF
.,once,TRBV5-4,TRBJ2-3,TGTGCCAGCAGCTCACGAGGCACAGATACGCAGTATTTT,CASSSRGTDTQYF
.,.,TRBV19,TRBJ1-1,TGTGCCAGTAGTATAGACGGTCATTTGAACACTGAAGCTTTCTTT,CASSIDGHLNTEAFF
TRBD1,.,TRBV19,TRBJ1-5,TGTGCCAGTAGTCCCCTCAGGGGGGCTGCATGGCGGGATCAGCCCCAGCATTTT,CASSPLRGAAWRDQPQHF
.,.,TRBV7-9,TRBJ1-1,TGTGCCAGCAGCTTAAGTGGTAGGGGTCTGGGGAACACTGAAGCTTTCTTT,CASSLSGRGLGNTEAFF
TRBD2,.,TRBV10-1,TRBJ2-3,TGCGCCAGCAGTGAGTCGGGACTAGCGGGTTCCCGCACAGATACGCAGTATTTT,CASSESGLAGSRTDTQYF
TRBD1,.,TRBV4-3,TRBJ1-3,TGCGCCAGCAGCCGCCTGGGGGACAGGTTCTCTGGAAACACCATATATTTT,CASSRLGDRFSGNTIYF
TRBD2,.,TRBV4-1,TRBJ2-3,TGCGCCAGCAGCCAAGGACTAGCGAGGGCAGATACGCAGTATTTT,CASSQGLARADTQYF
TRBD1,.,TRBV7-2,TRBJ2-5,TGTGCCAGCAGCCAGTACCCGGGACAGGGGGCGCGACAGTACTTC,CASSQYPGQGARQYF
.,.,TRBV14,TRBJ2-3,TGTGCCAGCAGCGTAAGGGTAGCGACTAGCACAGATACGCAGTATTTT,CASSVRVATSTDTQYF
.,.,TRBV28,TRBJ1-2,TGTGCCAGCAGTTCCCTACGACCCCCGGGGGGTGGCTACACCTTC,CASSSLRPPGGGYTF